A selection of T cell receptor beta chains follows, all from one sample in a study of human T cells and chemical hapten exposure. TCRdb used MiXCR to reprocess the RACE reads, holding one entry per CDR3 protein. The repertoire holds some 170,000 distinct CDR3 sequences, with approximately 20% as singletons. This specimen consisted of whole blood, obtained in connection with sensitization to the hapten diphenylcyclopropenone (DPC). These receptors originate from a woman between 50 and 59 years old with alopecia areata. Some clones in this sample may be carry-over from other donors' samples. CDR3s include the opening cysteine and the closing phenylalanine or tryptophan. A D gene is named only where the DNA matches it firmly. Rows may omit the clone size; those that give it use once, few, many or a size class.

d_call	v_call	clone_size	j_call	cdr3_nt	cdr3_aa
NA	TRBV20-1	few	TRBJ2-4	TGCAGTGCTAGAGAAGGACAAGACATTCAGTACTTC	CSAREGQDIQYF
TRBD2	TRBV7-9	NA	TRBJ2-5	TGTGCCAGCAGCTCCTTAGCGGGAGGGGAGACCCAGTACTTC	CASSSLAGGETQYF
NA	TRBV27	NA	TRBJ2-3	TGTGCCAGCAGTTTCGGCGGAGAGGGTACAGATACGCAGTATTTT	CASSFGGEGTDTQYF
TRBD2	TRBV25-1	few	TRBJ2-2	TGTGCCAGCAGTGGTAGCGGGACCGGGGAGCTGTTTTTT	CASSGSGTGELFF
NA	TRBV27	NA	TRBJ1-1	TGTGCCAGCAGTTCACAGGGCGCGTACACTGAAGCTTTCTTT	CASSSQGAYTEAFF
NA	TRBV11-2	few	TRBJ2-2	TGTGCCAGCAGCTTTATTGATCCCTCCGAGGGCGGGGAGCTGTTTTTT	CASSFIDPSEGGELFF
NA	TRBV20-1	few	TRBJ2-3	TGCAGTGCTAGAGATGTGGCAGATACGCAGTATTTT	CSARDVADTQYF
TRBD1	TRBV29-1	NA	TRBJ1-3	TGCAGCGTGCTGACAGGGATTAACTCTGGAAACACCATATATTTT	CSVLTGINSGNTIYF
NA	TRBV20-1	NA	TRBJ1-5	TGCAGTGCTAGAGTAGGACAGAATCAGCCCCAGCATTTT	CSARVGQNQPQHF
NA	TRBV7-9	NA	TRBJ2-3	TGTGCCAGTTTGAGGACGACTAGCACAGATACGCAGTATTTT	CASLRTTSTDTQYF
TRBD1	TRBV6-6	NA	TRBJ1-2	TGTGCCAGCAGCGGGGACAGGGGACGGGGCTATGGCTACACCTTC	CASSGDRGRGYGYTF
NA	TRBV20-1	few	TRBJ1-1	TGCAGTGCTATTTTAATGAGGGGAGAAGCTTTCTTT	CSAILMRGEAFF
TRBD1	TRBV20-1	NA	TRBJ2-3	TGCAGTGCAAAATGGGACAGGGGGCGAAAGGGTACGCAGTATTTT	CSAKWDRGRKGTQYF
TRBD2	TRBV5-1	few	TRBJ2-7	TGCGCCAGCAGATCACTAGCGGGTTCCTACGAGCAGTACTTC	CASRSLAGSYEQYF
NA	TRBV3-1	few	TRBJ2-7	TGTGCCAGCAGCCCACAACTAGCTTCCCTCGGCGAGCAGTACTTC	CASSPQLASLGEQYF
TRBD2	TRBV5-1	NA	TRBJ2-5	TGCGCCAGCAGCTTGGTTGATAGGACTAGCGGGGGACTCATGGGAGAGACCCAGTACTTC	CASSLVDRTSGGLMGETQYF
TRBD1	TRBV29-1	few	TRBJ2-7	TGCAGCGCCGGGACAGGGGGGGAGCAGTACTTC	CSAGTGGEQYF
NA	TRBV5-1	NA	TRBJ2-3	TGCGCCAGCAGCTTGGTGGCAGGACGAGATACGCAGTATTTT	CASSLVAGRDTQYF
NA	TRBV21-1	NA	TRBJ2-5	TGTGCCAGCAGCAAACGTGCTTACAGCACGTACCAAGAGACCCAGTACTTC	CASSKRAYSTYQETQYF
NA	TRBV6-1	NA	TRBJ1-1	TGTGCCAGCACGAGCAGCTTGAACACTGAAGCTTTCTTT	CASTSSLNTEAFF
TRBD1	TRBV15	few	TRBJ1-3	TGTGCCACCAGCAGAGGGGACAGCTCTGGAAACACCATATATTTT	CATSRGDSSGNTIYF
TRBD2	TRBV29-1	NA	TRBJ2-7	TGCAGCGTTGAACCCGGGGGGATTGGGGAGCAGTACTTC	CSVEPGGIGEQYF
TRBD2	TRBV24-1	NA	TRBJ2-1	TGTGCCACCAGTTCCTCTCTAGCGGGAGGACGCGATGAGCAGTTCTTC	CATSSSLAGGRDEQFF
NA	TRBV24-1	NA	TRBJ2-1	TGTGCCACCAGTGATTTGTGGGGCTGGAATGAGCAGTTCTTC	CATSDLWGWNEQFF
TRBD2	TRBV5-1	few	TRBJ2-2	TGCGCCAGCAGCTTGGAGGGTAGCGGGAGCTCCGGCGGGGAGCTGTTTTTT	CASSLEGSGSSGGELFF
NA	TRBV10-3	NA	TRBJ1-4	TGTGCCATCAGTGAGTCGAGGGACGGAGATGAAAAACTGTTTTTT	CAISESRDGDEKLFF
NA	TRBV2	NA	TRBJ2-5	TGTGCCAGCACAGAGACTAGTTGGTCAGAGACCCAGTACTTC	CASTETSWSETQYF
TRBD2	TRBV3-1	once	TRBJ2-3	TGTGCCAGCAGCATCGGGACTAGCGGGCAATATACGCAGTATTTT	CASSIGTSGQYTQYF
NA	TRBV20-1	few	TRBJ2-7	TGCAGTGCTAGAGATGGGTTCCGACAAGCCTACGAGCAGTACTTC	CSARDGFRQAYEQYF
TRBD2	TRBV5-1	many	TRBJ2-2	TGCGCCAGCAGCTTGGACCCCGGACTAGACGGGGAGCTGTTTTTT	CASSLDPGLDGELFF
TRBD2	TRBV29-1	NA	TRBJ2-3	TGCAGCGTTGAAGGTCGGCCTAGCGGGACGGATACGCAGTATTTT	CSVEGRPSGTDTQYF
TRBD1	TRBV29-1	NA	TRBJ1-1	TGCAGCGTCCGCCTTACAGGGGGCACTGAAGCTTTCTTT	CSVRLTGGTEAFF
TRBD1	TRBV15	few	TRBJ2-1	TGTGCCACCAGCAGAACAGGGGGCTCCTACAATGAGCAGTTCTTC	CATSRTGGSYNEQFF
NA	TRBV29-1	few	TRBJ2-3	TGCAGCGTTGAACTGGACACAGATACGCAGTATTTT	CSVELDTDTQYF
NA	TRBV6-5	few	TRBJ1-1	TGTGCCAGTTTCACAGGGATGGGGGGCACTGAAGCTTTCTTT	CASFTGMGGTEAFF
NA	TRBV9	few	TRBJ2-3	TGTGCCAGCAGCGTATGGGACGGATCCGGCACAGATACGCAGTATTTT	CASSVWDGSGTDTQYF
TRBD1	TRBV20-1	NA	TRBJ1-6	TGCAGTGCCAGATCTAATACAGGGGGTTCACCCCTCCACTTT	CSARSNTGGSPLHF
NA	TRBV10-3	NA	TRBJ1-1	TGTGCCATCAGTGCCAAAGTCAACACTGAAGCTTTCTTT	CAISAKVNTEAFF
NA	TRBV29-1	NA	TRBJ1-3	TGCAGCGTGACAGTATCTGGCTCTGGAAACACCATATATTTT	CSVTVSGSGNTIYF
TRBD1	TRBV25-1	NA	TRBJ1-2	TGTGCCAGCACCGGACAGGGGATCAGCGGCTACACCTTC	CASTGQGISGYTF
TRBD2	TRBV15	few	TRBJ2-1	TGTGCCACCAGCAGATCGGGCGGGAGGGCCGCCTACAATGAGCAGTTCTTC	CATSRSGGRAAYNEQFF
NA	TRBV6-2/TRBV6-3	NA	TRBJ2-4	TGTGCCAGCAGCGCGGGACTTTACATTCAGTACTTC	CASSAGLYIQYF
TRBD2	TRBV5-1	NA	TRBJ2-3	TGCGCCAGCAGCCTGACTAGCGGGCTCGATACGCAGTATTTT	CASSLTSGLDTQYF